This record covers a single TCR beta chain. Only in-frame clones appear in the TCRdb table, and some are missing; sequencing was by immunoSEQ multiplex PCR. This table holds some 140,000 clones, around nine tenths found once. The ends were cut back, 5 bases at V and 0 bases at J, with 13 bases in the middle. This CDR3 has 15 residues. CDR1 and CDR2 (germline): SGHTA, FQGNSA. These data come from a study of control samples from healthy donors and cancer patients. The sequenced material came from blood. This TCR derives from a man aged 25 to 40 in good health. The chain has TRBV7-2 and TRBJ2-5; D perhaps matches TRBD2 (6 bases). CDR3: CASSLRGMDQETQYF. The CDR3 nucleotides are TGTGCCAGCAGCCTCCGGGGGATGGACCAAGAGACCCAGTACTTC.